This T cell receptor beta chain was documented in a study of blood T cell repertoires in COVID-19. Per germline, CDR1 SNHLY and CDR2 FYNNEI. The ends were cut back, 3 bases at V and 8 bases at J, with 8 bases in the middle. The CDR3 consists of 13 residues. The data were produced by immunoSEQ multiplex PCR, yet TCRdb's version contains in-frame clones alone and is incomplete. The sample lists roughly 120,000 clones, around 80% occurring once. The chain recombines TRBV2 with TRBJ1-6; D is ambiguous. This TCR was sampled from a woman aged 60-75 years with acute or convalescent COVID-19. The sequencing sample was made of peripheral blood. In DNA, the CDR3 is TGTGCCAGCAGTGAGGGGAGGGATTCACCCCTCCACTTT. It yields the protein CASSEGRDSPLHF.